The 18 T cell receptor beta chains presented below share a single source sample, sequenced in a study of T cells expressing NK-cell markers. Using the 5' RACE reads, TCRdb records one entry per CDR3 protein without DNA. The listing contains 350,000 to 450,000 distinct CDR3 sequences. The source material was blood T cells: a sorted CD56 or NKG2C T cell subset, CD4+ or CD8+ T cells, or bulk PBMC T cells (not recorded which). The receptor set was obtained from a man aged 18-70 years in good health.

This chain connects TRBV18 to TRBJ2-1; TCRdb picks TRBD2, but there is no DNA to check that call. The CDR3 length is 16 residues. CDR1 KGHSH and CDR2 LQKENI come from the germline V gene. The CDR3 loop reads CASSLSLAGGEDEQFF.

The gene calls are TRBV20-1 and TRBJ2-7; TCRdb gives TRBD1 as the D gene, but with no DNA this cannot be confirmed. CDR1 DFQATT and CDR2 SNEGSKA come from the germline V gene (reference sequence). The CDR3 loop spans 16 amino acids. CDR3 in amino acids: CSAPSGMGHILGEQYF.

CDR3 protein: CASSLAGHFNTGELFF. The chain employs TRBV5-6 and TRBJ2-2. The CDR3 contains 16 residues. Germline lookup yields CDR1 SGHDT and CDR2 YYEEEE. The full variable domain, completed using reference TRBV5-6 and TRBJ2-2, is DAGVTQSPTHLIKTRGQQVTLRCSPKSGHDTVSWYQQALGQGPQFIFQYYEEEERQRGNFPDRFSGHQFPNYSSELNVNALLLGDSALYLCASSLAGHFNTGELFFGEGSRLTVL.

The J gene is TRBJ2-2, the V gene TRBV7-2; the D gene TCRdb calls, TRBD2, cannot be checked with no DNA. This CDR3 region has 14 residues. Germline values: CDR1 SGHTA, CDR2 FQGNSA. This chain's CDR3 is CASSYRDWPGELFF.

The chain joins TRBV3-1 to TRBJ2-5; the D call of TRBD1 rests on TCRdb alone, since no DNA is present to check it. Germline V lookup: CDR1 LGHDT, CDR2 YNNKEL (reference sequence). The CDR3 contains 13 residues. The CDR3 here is CASSQNPPETQYF.

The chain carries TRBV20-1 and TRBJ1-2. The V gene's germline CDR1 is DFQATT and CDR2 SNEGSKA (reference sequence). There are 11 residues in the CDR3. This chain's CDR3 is CSASRTDGYTF.

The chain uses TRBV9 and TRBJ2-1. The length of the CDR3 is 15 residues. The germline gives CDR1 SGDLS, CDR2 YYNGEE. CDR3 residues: CASSVRLAEYNEQFF.

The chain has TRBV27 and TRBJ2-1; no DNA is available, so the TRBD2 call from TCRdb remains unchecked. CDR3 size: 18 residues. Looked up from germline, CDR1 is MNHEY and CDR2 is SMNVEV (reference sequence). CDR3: CASSLRAGGLLPSNEQFF.

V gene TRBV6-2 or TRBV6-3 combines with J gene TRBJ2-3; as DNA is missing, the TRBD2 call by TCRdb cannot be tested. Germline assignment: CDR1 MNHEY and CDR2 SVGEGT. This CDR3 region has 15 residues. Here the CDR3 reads CASSWDSTNSDTQYF.

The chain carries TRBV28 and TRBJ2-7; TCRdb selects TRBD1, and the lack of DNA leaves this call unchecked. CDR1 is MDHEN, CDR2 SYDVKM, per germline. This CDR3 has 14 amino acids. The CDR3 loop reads CASQGTGFWREQYF.

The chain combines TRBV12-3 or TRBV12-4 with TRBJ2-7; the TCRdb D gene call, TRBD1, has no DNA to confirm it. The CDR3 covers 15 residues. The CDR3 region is CASSSPGQGSYEQYF.

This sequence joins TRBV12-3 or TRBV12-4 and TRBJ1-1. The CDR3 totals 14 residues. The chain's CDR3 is CASKARRGRTEAFF.

CDR3 loop: CASSPQTGTSGATQYF. This chain links TRBV9 with TRBJ2-3; TCRdb returns TRBD2, unconfirmable since there is no DNA. The CDR3 has 16 amino acids. Germline-derived CDR1 and CDR2 are SGDLS and YYNGEE. The full variable domain, with the rest looked up from reference TRBV9 and TRBJ2-3, is DSGVTQTPKHLITATGQRVTLRCSPRSGDLSVYWYQQSLDQGLQFLIQYYNGEERAKGNILERFSAQQFPDLHSELNLSSLELGDSALYFCASSPQTGTSGATQYFGPGTRLTVL.

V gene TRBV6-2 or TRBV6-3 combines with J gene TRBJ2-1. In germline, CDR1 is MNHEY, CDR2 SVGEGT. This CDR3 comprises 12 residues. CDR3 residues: CASSSRRNEQFF.

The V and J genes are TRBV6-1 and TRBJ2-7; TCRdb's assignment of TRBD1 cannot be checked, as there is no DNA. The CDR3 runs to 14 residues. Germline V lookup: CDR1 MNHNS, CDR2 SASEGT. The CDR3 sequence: CASSRSGGVYEQYF.

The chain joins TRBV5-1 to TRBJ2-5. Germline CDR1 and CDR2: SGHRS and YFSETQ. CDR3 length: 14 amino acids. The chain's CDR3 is CASSLTHEQETQYF.

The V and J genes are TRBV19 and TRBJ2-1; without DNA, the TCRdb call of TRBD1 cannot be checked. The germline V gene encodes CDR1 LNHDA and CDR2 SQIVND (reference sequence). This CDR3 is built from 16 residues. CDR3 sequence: CASSLQGAVPYNEQFF.

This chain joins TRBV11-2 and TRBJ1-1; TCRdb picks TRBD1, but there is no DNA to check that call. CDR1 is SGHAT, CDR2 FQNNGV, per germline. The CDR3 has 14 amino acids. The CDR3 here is CASSSQTGINRAFF.